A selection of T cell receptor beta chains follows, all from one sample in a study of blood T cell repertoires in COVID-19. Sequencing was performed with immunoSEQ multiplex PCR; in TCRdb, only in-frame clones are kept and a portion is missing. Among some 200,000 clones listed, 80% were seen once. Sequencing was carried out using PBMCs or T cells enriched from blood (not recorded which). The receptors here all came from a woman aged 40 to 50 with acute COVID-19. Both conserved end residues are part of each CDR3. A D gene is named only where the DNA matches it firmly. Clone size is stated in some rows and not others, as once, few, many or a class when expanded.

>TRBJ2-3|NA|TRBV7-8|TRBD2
CASSFISGGGYTQYF
TGTGCCAGCAGCTTCATTAGCGGGGGGGGTTATACGCAGTATTTT
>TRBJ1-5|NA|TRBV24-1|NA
CATEDGGTPSQPQHF
TGTGCCACCGAGGACGGGGGGACCCCCAGCCAGCCCCAGCATTTT
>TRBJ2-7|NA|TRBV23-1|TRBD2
CASSRKRGRSSPYEQYF
TGCGCCAGCAGTCGGAAACGCGGGAGGTCTAGCCCCTACGAGCAGTACTTC
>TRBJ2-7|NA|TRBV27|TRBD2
CASSRTSAHEQYF
TGTGCCAGCAGTCGGACTAGCGCGCACGAGCAGTACTTC
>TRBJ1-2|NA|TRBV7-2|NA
CASSLALRAGEGYGYTF
TGTGCCAGCAGCTTAGCGCTAAGGGCGGGAGAGGGCTATGGCTACACCTTC
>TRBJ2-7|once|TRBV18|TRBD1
CASSPPWDSYEQYF
TGTGCCAGCTCACCCCCGTGGGACAGCTACGAGCAGTACTTC
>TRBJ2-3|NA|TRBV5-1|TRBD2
CASSLGGGAQTTQYF
TGCGCCAGCAGCTTGGGCGGGGGGGCCCAAACTACGCAGTATTTT
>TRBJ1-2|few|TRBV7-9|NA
CASSSLYFYGYTF
TGTGCCAGCAGCTCGTTGTATTTCTATGGCTACACCTTC
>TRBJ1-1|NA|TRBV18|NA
CASSPRVQAENTEAFF
TGTGCCAGCTCACCACGAGTCCAGGCCGAAAACACTGAAGCTTTCTTT
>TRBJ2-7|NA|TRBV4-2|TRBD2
CASSQDSGSSYEQYF
TGTGCCAGCAGCCAAGATAGCGGGAGCTCCTACGAGCAGTACTTC
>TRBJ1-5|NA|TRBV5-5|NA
CASSLPGGNQPQHF
TGTGCCAGCAGCTTGCCCGGGGGCAATCAGCCCCAGCATTTT
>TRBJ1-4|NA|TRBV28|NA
CASSFFPGVDEKLFF
TGTGCCAGCAGTTTCTTCCCGGGGGTGGATGAAAAACTGTTTTTT
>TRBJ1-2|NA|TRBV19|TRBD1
CASSLGQGVYGYTF
TGTGCCAGTAGCCTAGGACAGGGAGTCTATGGCTACACCTTC
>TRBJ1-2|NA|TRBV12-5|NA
CASGLAPASGGYTF
TGTGCTAGTGGTTTGGCACCTGCCTCGGGTGGCTACACCTTC
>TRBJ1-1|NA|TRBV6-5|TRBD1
CASTFDRANTEAFF
TGTGCCAGCACCTTTGACAGGGCTAACACTGAAGCTTTCTTT
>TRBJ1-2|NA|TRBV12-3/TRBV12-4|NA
CASSLGGFGYTF
TGTGCCAGCAGTTTAGGAGGGTTCGGCTACACCTTC
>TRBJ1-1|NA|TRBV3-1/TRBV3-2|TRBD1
CASSRSGTEKAFF
TGTGCCAGCAGCCGTTCCGGGACAGAAAAAGCTTTCTTT
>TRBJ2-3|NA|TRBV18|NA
CASSPAAATGTDTQYF
TGTGCCAGCTCACCAGCGGCTGCAACTGGCACAGATACGCAGTATTTT
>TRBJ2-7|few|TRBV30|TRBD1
CAWSSGTGVREQYF
TGTGCCTGGAGTTCCGGGACAGGGGTGCGAGAGCAGTACTTC
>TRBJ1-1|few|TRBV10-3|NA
CAISSPGYTEAFF
TGTGCCATCAGTTCCCCGGGATACACTGAAGCTTTCTTT
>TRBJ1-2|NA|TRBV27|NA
CASRLTRNNYGYTF
TGTGCCAGCAGGCTCACGCGAAATAACTATGGCTACACCTTC
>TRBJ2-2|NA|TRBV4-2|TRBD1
CASSPGDRGTGELFF
TGTGCCAGCAGCCCCGGGGACAGGGGAACCGGGGAGCTGTTTTTT
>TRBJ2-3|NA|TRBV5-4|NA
CASSLVADTQYF
TGTGCCAGCAGCTTGGTAGCAGATACGCAGTATTTT
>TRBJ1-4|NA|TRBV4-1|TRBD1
CASSNGQGVGEKLFF
TGCGCCAGCAGCAATGGACAGGGCGTTGGTGAAAAACTGTTTTTT
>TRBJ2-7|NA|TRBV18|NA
CASSPDIYEQYF
TGTGCCAGCTCACCAGACATCTACGAGCAGTACTTC
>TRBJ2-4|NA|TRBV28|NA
CASSLWLGLAKNIQYF
TGTGCCAGCAGTTTATGGTTGGGCCTGGCCAAAAACATTCAGTACTTC
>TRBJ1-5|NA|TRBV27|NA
CASRDSFDQPQHF
TGTGCCAGCAGGGACAGCTTCGATCAGCCCCAGCATTTT
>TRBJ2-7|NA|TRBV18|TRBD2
CASSPLAGESYEQYF
TGTGCCAGCTCACCCTTAGCGGGGGAGTCCTACGAGCAGTACTTC
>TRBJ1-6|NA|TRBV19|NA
CATRQFNSPLHF
TGTGCCACTAGACAGTTCAATTCACCCCTCCACTTT
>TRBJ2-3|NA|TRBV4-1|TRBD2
CASSQDWPGGPTDTQYF
TGCGCCAGCAGCCAAGATTGGCCGGGAGGGCCCACAGATACGCAGTATTTT
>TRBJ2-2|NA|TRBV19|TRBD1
CASSILGQSTGELFF
TGTGCCAGTAGTATCTTGGGACAGTCCACCGGGGAGCTGTTTTTT
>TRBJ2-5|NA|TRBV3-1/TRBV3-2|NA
CASSQGSSGMAQYF
TGTGCCAGCAGCCAAGGTAGCTCCGGGATGGCCCAGTACTTC
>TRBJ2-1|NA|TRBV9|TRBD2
CASSVTGLAPYNEQFF
TGTGCCAGCAGCGTCACCGGACTAGCCCCTTACAATGAGCAGTTCTTC
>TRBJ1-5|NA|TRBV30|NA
CAWGAVNSNQPQHF
TGTGCCTGGGGGGCGGTGAATAGCAATCAGCCCCAGCATTTT
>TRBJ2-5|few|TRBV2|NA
CASKRETETQYF
TGTGCCAGCAAGAGGGAGACGGAGACCCAGTACTTC
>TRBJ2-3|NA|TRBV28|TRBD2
CAWTSGRHTDTQYF
TGTGCCTGGACTAGCGGGAGGCACACAGATACGCAGTATTTT
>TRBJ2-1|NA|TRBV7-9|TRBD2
CASSPGTSGRAENEQFF
TGTGCCAGCAGCCCCGGGACTAGCGGGAGGGCCGAGAATGAGCAGTTCTTC
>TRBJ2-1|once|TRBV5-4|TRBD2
CASARGGTYNEQFF
TGTGCCAGCGCCCGCGGGGGTACCTACAATGAGCAGTTCTTC
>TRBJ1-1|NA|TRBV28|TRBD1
CATDRGPTEAFF
TGTGCCACCGACAGGGGTCCCACTGAAGCTTTCTTT
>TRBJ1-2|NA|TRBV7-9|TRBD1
CASNEGAPGYGYTF
TGTGCATCTAACGAGGGGGCGCCGGGCTATGGCTACACCTTC
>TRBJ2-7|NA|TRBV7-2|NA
CASSLSAGAGVYEQYF
TGTGCCAGCAGCTTATCGGCGGGCGCCGGTGTCTACGAGCAGTACTTC
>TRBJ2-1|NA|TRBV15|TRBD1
CATSRVGGAGGERMHEQFF
TGTGCCACCAGCAGAGTTGGTGGGGCAGGGGGCGAAAGGATGCATGAGCAGTTCTTC
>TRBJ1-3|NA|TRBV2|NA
CASSEDSSGNTIYF
TGTGCCAGCAGTGAGGACAGCTCTGGAAACACCATATATTTT